This record concerns one TCR beta chain sequence. Its antigen is unknown. The entry originates in a study of OX40 agonist ivuxolimab in advanced cancers. Study-level findings and limits: In the 0.1-3.0 mg/kg groups, partial responders showed among the lowest expansion.

CDR1 and CDR2 (germline): GTSNPN, SVGIG (reference sequence). The CDR3 has 13 residues. V was shortened by 5 bases and J by 3 bases, with 10 bases between the two germline ends. Profiled with immunoSEQ multiplex PCR; TCRdb holds only in-frame clones, not every one. The data contain some 94,000 clones, around 91% of them singletons. The specimen was CD4+ or CD8+ T cells sorted from blood, collected in a trial of the OX40 agonist ivuxolimab. The J gene is TRBJ2-2, the V gene TRBV30, with D maybe TRBD1 (6 bases). This receptor was taken from an adult with an advanced solid tumor such as melanoma, head and neck, liver or kidney cancer. The CDR3 DNA is TGTGCCTGGGGGGGACAATACACCGGGGAGCTGTTTTTT. This codes for CAWGGQYTGELFF.